A selection of T cell receptor beta chains follows, all from one sample in a study of cytomegalovirus exposure and HLA in healthy donors. TCRdb's copy holds only in-frame clones and misses some; the assay was immunoSEQ multiplex PCR. This table has 90,000 to 150,000 clones, approximately 88% appearing once. The sequencing sample was made of PBMCs. The receptors were sampled from a woman between 18 and 29 years old in good health and CMV-seropositive. The CDR3 runs from the conserved cysteine through the conserved F or W. D genes are given only for firm matches. Rows give clone size only sometimes, using once, few, many, or a class for an expanded clone.

j_gene: TRBJ2-7
v_gene: TRBV28
d_gene: -
abundance: -
CDR3nt: TGTGCCAGCAGCCCCGTCGCGGGCAGGGAGCAGTACTTC
CDR3aa: CASSPVAGREQYF

j_gene: TRBJ1-5
v_gene: TRBV19
d_gene: -
abundance: -
CDR3nt: TGTGCCGTTACTCCTGGGGGGAAGCAGCCCCAGCATTTT
CDR3aa: CAVTPGGKQPQHF

j_gene: TRBJ2-5
v_gene: TRBV4-1
d_gene: -
abundance: -
CDR3nt: TGCGCCAGCAGCCAAGAACCTAGCCTAGAGACCCAGTACTTC
CDR3aa: CASSQEPSLETQYF

j_gene: TRBJ1-2
v_gene: TRBV11-3
d_gene: -
abundance: -
CDR3nt: TGTGCCAGCAGCCGAGGGACACAGGCAGGCTATGGCTACACCTTC
CDR3aa: CASSRGTQAGYGYTF

j_gene: TRBJ2-1
v_gene: TRBV6-5
d_gene: TRBD1
abundance: -
CDR3nt: TGTGCCAGCAGTTGGGACAGGGGGGACAATGAGCAGTTCTTC
CDR3aa: CASSWDRGDNEQFF

j_gene: TRBJ1-5
v_gene: TRBV30
d_gene: TRBD1
abundance: -
CDR3nt: TGTGCCTGGGGCCCCGGACAGGGCAATCAGCCCCAGCATTTT
CDR3aa: CAWGPGQGNQPQHF

j_gene: TRBJ2-3
v_gene: TRBV9
d_gene: TRBD1
abundance: few
CDR3nt: TGTGCCAGCAGCTCTCGACAGGGGAGAACAGATACGCAGTATTTT
CDR3aa: CASSSRQGRTDTQYF

j_gene: TRBJ2-3
v_gene: TRBV30
d_gene: TRBD2
abundance: -
CDR3nt: TGTGCCTGGAACCGGGGCGGGAGTACAGATACGCAGTATTTT
CDR3aa: CAWNRGGSTDTQYF

j_gene: TRBJ1-2
v_gene: TRBV14
d_gene: -
abundance: -
CDR3nt: TGTGCCAGCAGCCAAAAGGCGGTTCGGGTTTTACATGGCTACACCTTC
CDR3aa: CASSQKAVRVLHGYTF

j_gene: TRBJ2-7
v_gene: TRBV2
d_gene: TRBD2
abundance: few
CDR3nt: TGTGCCAGCAGTCCTCCGGGACTAGCGGGGGGGACCTACGAGCAGTACTTC
CDR3aa: CASSPPGLAGGTYEQYF

j_gene: TRBJ1-6
v_gene: TRBV19
d_gene: -
abundance: -
CDR3nt: TGTGCCAGTAGAAGCCCGTCCCCTTATAATTCACCCCTCCACTTT
CDR3aa: CASRSPSPYNSPLHF

j_gene: TRBJ1-6
v_gene: TRBV27
d_gene: TRBD1
abundance: -
CDR3nt: TGTGCCAGCAGCCTCCTTCCCCCTCAGGGGGCTGCAAATTCACCCCTCCACTTT
CDR3aa: CASSLLPPQGAANSPLHF

j_gene: TRBJ1-4
v_gene: TRBV7-9
d_gene: -
abundance: few
CDR3nt: TGTGCCAGCAGCTTAGCACCGGATGAAAAACTGTTTTTT
CDR3aa: CASSLAPDEKLFF

j_gene: TRBJ1-2
v_gene: TRBV10-1
d_gene: -
abundance: -
CDR3nt: TGCGCCAGCAGTGTCAGGCCTAACTATGGCTACACCTTC
CDR3aa: CASSVRPNYGYTF

j_gene: TRBJ1-2
v_gene: TRBV9
d_gene: TRBD1
abundance: -
CDR3nt: TGTGCCAGCAGCTCAGGGACAGTCAACTATGGCTACACCTTC
CDR3aa: CASSSGTVNYGYTF

j_gene: TRBJ2-1
v_gene: TRBV11-1
d_gene: TRBD2
abundance: -
CDR3nt: TGTGCCAGCAGCCCAAGGACTAGTCAGGAGAACAATGAGCAGTTCTTC
CDR3aa: CASSPRTSQENNEQFF

j_gene: TRBJ2-5
v_gene: TRBV6-1
d_gene: -
abundance: -
CDR3nt: TGTGCCAGCAGTGAAAGGGTAGGGAGTAGAGCCCAAGAGACCCAGTACTTC
CDR3aa: CASSERVGSRAQETQYF

j_gene: TRBJ1-2
v_gene: TRBV9
d_gene: -
abundance: -
CDR3nt: TGTGCCAGCAGCGTAGGCCGGGCCGGGGATGGCTACACCTTC
CDR3aa: CASSVGRAGDGYTF

j_gene: TRBJ1-1
v_gene: TRBV5-1
d_gene: -
abundance: -
CDR3nt: TGCGCCAGCAGCTCACTCCAGGGTAACACTGAAGCTTTCTTT
CDR3aa: CASSSLQGNTEAFF

j_gene: TRBJ2-1
v_gene: TRBV10-3
d_gene: -
abundance: -
CDR3nt: TGTGCCATCAGTGAGTCGTACAGGGTAGTCCCCTACAATGAGCAGTTCTTC
CDR3aa: CAISESYRVVPYNEQFF

j_gene: TRBJ1-1
v_gene: TRBV6-5
d_gene: -
abundance: -
CDR3nt: TGTGCCAGCAGTTACGGGGTAGGGGAAACTGAAGCTTTCTTT
CDR3aa: CASSYGVGETEAFF

j_gene: TRBJ1-1
v_gene: TRBV7-8
d_gene: TRBD1
abundance: -
CDR3nt: TGTGCCAGCAGCGGGACAGGGGCTGTGGGCACTGAAGCTTTCTTT
CDR3aa: CASSGTGAVGTEAFF

j_gene: TRBJ2-1
v_gene: TRBV7-2
d_gene: -
abundance: -
CDR3nt: TGTGCCAGCAGCTTACAGGGGATTGGCTACAATGAGCAGTTCTTC
CDR3aa: CASSLQGIGYNEQFF